This T cell receptor beta chain was profiled in a study of neurological immune-mediated disorders. This clonotype has a count of ten or more. The cDNA was generated through 5'RACE incorporating 10-nucleotide random UMIs. TCRdb re-called the 5' RACE reads through MiXCR, storing one row per CDR3 protein. The sample holds about 33,000 distinct CDR3 sequences, approximately 1.6% seen once. This CDR3 region has 15 residues. Trimming took 5 bases from V and 2 from J, leaving 14 bases between them. Germline lookup yields CDR1 LGHDT and CDR2 YNNKEL (reference sequence). The sequenced sample consisted of PBMCs. V and J are TRBV3-1 and TRBJ2-3; D ambiguous. This TCR was recovered from a woman aged 25 to 39 with multiple sclerosis. The CDR3 DNA reads as TGTGCCAGCAGCACAAGATGGGCCGCCACAGATACGCAGTATTTT. It specifies CASSTRWAATDTQYF.